The 21 T cell receptor beta chains below all came from one sample that was sequenced in a study of shared clonotypes between healthy human individuals. The naive CD8 population came from CD45RO-negative cells selected for CCR7, without terminally differentiated effector memory CD45RA+ cells. Profiling relied on immunoSEQ multiplex PCR, and the TCRdb table lists in-frame clones only, not all of them. The repertoire holds around 1.9 million clones, with roughly 91% as singletons. The specimen sequenced was naive CD8+ T cells from PBMCs. The receptors derive from a man aged 18 to 30 in good health. Some clones in this sample may be carry-over from other donors' samples.

V gene TRBV27 combines with J gene TRBJ2-2, with a tentative D call TRBD1 (6 bases). In germline, CDR1 is MNHEY, CDR2 SMNVEV (reference sequence). Trimming took 8 bases from V and 8 from J, leaving 18 bases between them. The CDR3 runs to 14 residues. CDR3 nucleotides: TGTGCCAGCGGCGTTCTACAGGGACCGGGGGAGCTGTTTTTT. This encodes CASGVLQGPGELFF.

As concerns this clone: This specimen includes other DNA sequences encoding the same CDR3. The chain employs TRBV6-5 and TRBJ1-2; D gene unclear. Germline V lookup: CDR1 MNHEY, CDR2 SVGAGI. The length of the CDR3 is 15 residues. Trimming shortened V by 0 bases and J by 2 bases, and 10 bases separated the two germline ends. The CDR3 is CASSYSRVPNYGYTF. Here the CDR3 DNA reads TGTGCCAGCAGTTACTCGAGGGTCCCAAACTATGGCTACACCTTC.

The chain couples TRBV1 to TRBJ2-5; the table's D gene call, TRBD2, was not cross checked with the DNA. TRBV1 is a pseudogene locus. The CDR3 runs to 15 residues. This CDR3 is CTSSQVSRGQETQYF. In DNA form, the CDR3 reads TGCACCAGCAGCCAAGTCTCGCGGGGGCAAGAGACCCAGTACTTC.

The V gene is TRBV10-3, the J gene TRBJ1-1; TRBD1 matches at 7 bases. V was clipped by 3 bases and J by 1 base; unmatched bases: 8. Per the germline V gene, CDR1 is ENHRY and CDR2 is SYGVKD. The CDR3 is 16 residues long. Written as DNA, the CDR3 is TGTGCCATCAGTGAAGTTAGGGGGCGGGCGAACACTGAAGCTTTCTTT. It translates to CAISEVRGRANTEAFF.

This CDR3 is CASRYRDNSYQPQHF. CDR3 sequence (DNA): TGTGCCAGCAGGTACCGGGACAACTCCTATCAGCCCCAGCATTTT. The V and J genes are TRBV28 and TRBJ1-5, with a possible D match to TRBD1 (6 bases). V gave up 6 bases and J gave up 5 bases, with 17 bases separating them. The CDR3 totals 15 residues. Germline V gene data show CDR1 as MDHEN and CDR2 as SYDVKM.

The rearrangement links TRBV25-1 to TRBJ2-1; possibly TRBD2 for D (5 bases). The CDR3 is 15 residues long. V was cut by 5 bases and J by 9 bases, with 20 bases left in between. From germline, CDR1 is MGHDK and CDR2 SYGVNS. The chain's CDR3 is CASSPRVARAVEQFF. The CDR3 coding sequence is TGTGCCAGCAGTCCACGGGTAGCGCGAGCGGTTGAGCAGTTCTTC.

This clone was counted once. The chain couples TRBV6-4 to TRBJ2-1; D is possibly TRBD1 or TRBD2 (5 bases each). Trimming removed 0 bases at V and 2 bases at J, with 14 bases between. The CDR3 is 17 amino acids. In germline, CDR1 is MRHNA, CDR2 SNTAGT. The CDR3 sequence: CASSDSGGVGPYNEQFF. The DNA for the CDR3 is TGTGCCAGCAGTGACTCTGGGGGAGTCGGGCCCTACAATGAGCAGTTCTTC.

The gene calls are TRBV7-9 and TRBJ2-1; D perhaps matches TRBD1 (5 bases). The CDR3 is 14 residues long. V dropped 5 bases and J dropped 3 bases, with 11 bases sitting between them. The V gene's germline CDR1 is SEHNR and CDR2 FQNEAQ (reference sequence). In DNA, the CDR3 is TGTGCCAGCAGCCCCAAGACAGACTACAATGAGCAGTTCTTC. It translates to CASSPKTDYNEQFF.

The rearrangement joins TRBV21-1 to TRBJ1-5; the D call of TRBD1 is as the table states it, not checked on the DNA. TRBV21-1 is a pseudogene locus. The CDR3 is made up of 16 amino acids. The CDR3: CASSKATGYSNQPQHF. Here the CDR3 DNA reads TGTGCCAGCAGCAAAGCCACAGGTTATAGCAATCAGCCCCAGCATTTT.

This chain uses TRBV5-1 with TRBJ2-7, with D perhaps matching TRBD2 (6 bases). Germline CDR1 and CDR2: SGHRS and YFSETQ. Trimming took 0 bases from V and 1 from J, leaving 11 bases between them. CDR3 size: 15 residues. CDR3 in amino acids: CASSLARGISYEQYF. CDR3 nucleotides: TGCGCCAGCAGCTTGGCCCGCGGGATATCCTACGAGCAGTACTTC.

In nucleotides, the CDR3 is TGTGCCAGCAGCCCCCCTCTAGCGGACGAGCAGTACTTC. This gives the protein CASSPPLADEQYF. The chain is built from TRBV11-2 and TRBJ2-7, with TRBD2 identical over 7 bases. Per germline, CDR1 SGHAT and CDR2 FQNNGV. The V gene end was trimmed by 5 bases and the J gene end by 5 bases; junction bases not matched to a gene: 6. The CDR3 has 13 residues.

The gene calls are TRBV7-6 and TRBJ2-3; maybe TRBD1 (6 bases). V lost 1 base and J 4 bases, leaving 18 bases between the germline ends. CDR1 and CDR2 from the germline V gene are SGHVS and FNYEAQ. The CDR3 contains 17 residues. CDR3 residues: CASSLERLTGSADTQYF. CDR3 nucleotides: TGTGCCAGCAGCTTAGAAAGGCTCACAGGGAGTGCAGATACGCAGTATTTT.

V gene TRBV19 combines with J gene TRBJ1-5, with D unclear. CDR1 and CDR2 (germline): LNHDA, SQIVND (reference sequence). The CDR3 contains 15 residues. V was shortened by 2 bases and J by 0 bases, with 8 bases between the two germline ends. DNA of the CDR3: TGTGCCAGTAGTATACCCAGAGATAGCAATCAGCCCCAGCATTTT. Protein sequence: CASSIPRDSNQPQHF.

In the case of this clone: At the DNA level, this CDR3 is encoded by other sequences in the same sample as well. The chain carries TRBV19 and TRBJ2-7; maybe TRBD1 (7 bases). Germline CDR1 and CDR2: LNHDA and SQIVND (reference sequence). The germline V and J ends were trimmed by 2 bases and 2 bases, with 10 bases remaining between them. The CDR3 consists of 14 residues. The CDR3 DNA reads as TGTGCCAGTAGTATACAGGGGGAGGCCTACGAGCAGTACTTC. This gives the protein CASSIQGEAYEQYF.

The chain couples TRBV27 to TRBJ2-7; 9 positions match TRBD1. This CDR3 spans 14 amino acids. Germline V gene sequence: CDR1 MNHEY, CDR2 SMNVEV (reference sequence). V dropped 2 bases and J dropped 5; count of bases not matched to a gene: 4. The CDR3, as DNA: TGTGCCAGCAGTTTAGGGACAGGGATCGACGAGCAGTACTTC. Translating gives CASSLGTGIDEQYF.

The chain links TRBV28 to TRBJ2-7, with TRBD1 matching 12 bases. With V trimmed by 5 bases and J by 4 bases, 6 bases remained unmatched. The CDR3 is made up of 15 amino acids. Per germline, CDR1 MDHEN and CDR2 SYDVKM. The CDR3 loop is CASSTWDRGLYEQYF. The CDR3 coding sequence is TGTGCCAGCAGTACCTGGGACAGGGGGCTGTACGAGCAGTACTTC.

The chain couples TRBV28 to TRBJ2-6; TRBD1 matches 12 bases. Trimming took 6 bases from V and 4 from J; bases not matched to a gene: 16. Germline assignment: CDR1 MDHEN and CDR2 SYDVKM. The CDR3 is made up of 20 amino acids. The CDR3 DNA reads TGTGCCAGCAGATCCCTTGGCTCGGGACAGGGGGCGTGGGGGGCCAACGTCCTGACTTTC. Its protein is CASRSLGSGQGAWGANVLTF.

A single count supports this clone. The gene calls are TRBV4-2 and TRBJ2-2; TRBD2 matches at 9 bases. J gave up 4 bases and V 1 base, and 7 bases lay outside the gene matches. Germline CDR1 and CDR2: LGHNA and YNFKEQ. The CDR3 extends over 17 amino acids. CDR3: CASSQANSGSVTGELFF. CDR3 coding DNA: TGTGCCAGCAGCCAAGCGAATAGCGGGAGTGTCACCGGGGAGCTGTTTTTT.

CDR3 region: CASSFRAPGYGYTF. The CDR3 DNA reads TGTGCCAGCAGTTTCCGCGCTCCCGGCTATGGCTACACCTTC. This sequence joins TRBV27 and TRBJ1-2, with unresolved D. CDR3 length: 14 residues. Deletions cut 3 bases from V and 4 bases from J, with 12 bases between. Germline V gives CDR1 MNHEY, CDR2 SMNVEV (reference sequence).

The J gene is TRBJ2-3, the V gene TRBV2; TRBD2 matches 12 bases. The CDR3 contains 15 residues. Germline V gene lookup returns CDR1 SNHLY and CDR2 FYNNEI. Unmatched junction bases numbered 16, after V lost 6 bases and J lost 15 bases. The CDR3 DNA sequence: TGTGCCAGCAGGGGGGACAGGACTGGACTAGCGGGATGTTATTTT. The encoded protein is CASRGDRTGLAGCYF.

This sequence joins TRBV11-2 and TRBJ2-3; no definite D call. Germline lookup yields CDR1 SGHAT and CDR2 FQNNGV. The V end was cut by 1 base, the J end by 1 base, with 12 bases between. The CDR3 is 16 residues long. In DNA, the CDR3 is TGTGCCAGCAGCTTAGTAATTTACAGCCGCACAGATACGCAGTATTTT. It yields the protein CASSLVIYSRTDTQYF.